This T cell receptor beta chain was observed in a study of shared clonotypes between healthy human individuals. Assay: immunoSEQ multiplex PCR; the TCRdb copy retains only in-frame clones and omits some. The table records about 1.1 million clones, around 82% of them present only once. The table lists this clone with a count of one. Its antigen is not identified. Whole-study results and caveats: Naive subsets typically showed greater estimated richness than memory subsets.

Trimming pared 6 bases from V and 8 bases from J, leaving 13 bases between. CDR1 is MDHEN, CDR2 SYDVKM, per germline. The CDR3 totals 13 residues. The sequence was obtained from a man aged 18 to 29 in good health. Some clones in this sample may be carry-over from other donors' samples. The specimen was memory CD4+ T cells from PBMCs. The subset is: CD45RA-negative fraction. The chain couples TRBV28 to TRBJ1-4; D remains unclear. The CDR3 reads CASSPPPEEKLFF. The CDR3 bases are TGTGCCAGCAGCCCCCCTCCCGAGGAAAAACTGTTTTTT. Full variable domain (remainder filled in from reference TRBV28 and TRBJ1-4): DVKVTQSSRYLVKRTGEKVFLECVQDMDHENMFWYRQDPGLGLRLIYFSYDVKMKEKGDIPEGYSVSREKKERFSLILESASTNQTSMYLCASSPPPEEKLFFGSGTQLSVL.